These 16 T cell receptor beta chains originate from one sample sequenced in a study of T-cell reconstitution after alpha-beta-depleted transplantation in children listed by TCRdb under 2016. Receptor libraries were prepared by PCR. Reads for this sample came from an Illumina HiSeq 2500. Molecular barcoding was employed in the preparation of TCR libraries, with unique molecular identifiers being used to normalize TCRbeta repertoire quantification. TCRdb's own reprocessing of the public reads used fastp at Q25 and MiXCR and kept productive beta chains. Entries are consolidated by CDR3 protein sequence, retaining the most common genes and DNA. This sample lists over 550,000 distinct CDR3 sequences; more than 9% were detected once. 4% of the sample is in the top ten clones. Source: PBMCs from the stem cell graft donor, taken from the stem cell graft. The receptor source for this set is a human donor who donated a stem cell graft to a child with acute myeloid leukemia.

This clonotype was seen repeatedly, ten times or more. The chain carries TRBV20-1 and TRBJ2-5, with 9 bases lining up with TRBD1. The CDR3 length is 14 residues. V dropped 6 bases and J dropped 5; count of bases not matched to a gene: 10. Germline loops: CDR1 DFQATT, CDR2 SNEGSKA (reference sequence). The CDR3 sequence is CSAEPGQGRETQYF. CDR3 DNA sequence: TGCAGTGCAGAGCCGGGACAGGGAAGGGAGACCCAGTACTTC.

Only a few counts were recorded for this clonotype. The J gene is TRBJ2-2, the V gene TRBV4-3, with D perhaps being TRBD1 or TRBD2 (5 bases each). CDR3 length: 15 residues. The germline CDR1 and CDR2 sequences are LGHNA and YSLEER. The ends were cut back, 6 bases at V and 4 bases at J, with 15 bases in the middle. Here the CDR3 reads CASRLGTAGTGELFF. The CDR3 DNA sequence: TGCGCCAGCAGGCTCGGGACCGCCGGCACCGGGGAGCTGTTTTTT.

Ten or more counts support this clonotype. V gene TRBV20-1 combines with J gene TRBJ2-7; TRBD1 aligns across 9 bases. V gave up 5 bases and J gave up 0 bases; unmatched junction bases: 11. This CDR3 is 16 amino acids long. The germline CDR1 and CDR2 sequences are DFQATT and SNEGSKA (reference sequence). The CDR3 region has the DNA TGCAGTGCTCCCAACAGGGGGCAGGCTTCCTCCTACGAGCAGTACTTC. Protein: CSAPNRGQASSYEQYF.

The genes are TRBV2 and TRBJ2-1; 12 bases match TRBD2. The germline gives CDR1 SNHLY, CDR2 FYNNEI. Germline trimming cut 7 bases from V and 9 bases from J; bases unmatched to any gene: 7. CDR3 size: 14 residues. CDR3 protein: CASKLAGGPGEQFF. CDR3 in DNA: TGTGCCAGCAAGCTAGCGGGAGGGCCGGGTGAGCAGTTCTTC.

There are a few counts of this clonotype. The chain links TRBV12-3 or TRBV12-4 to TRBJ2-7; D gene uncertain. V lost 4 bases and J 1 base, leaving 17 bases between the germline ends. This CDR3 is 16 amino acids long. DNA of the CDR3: TGTGCCAGCAGTTCCCTCACCACGGCAGGTTCCTACGAGCAGTACTTC. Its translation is CASSSLTTAGSYEQYF.

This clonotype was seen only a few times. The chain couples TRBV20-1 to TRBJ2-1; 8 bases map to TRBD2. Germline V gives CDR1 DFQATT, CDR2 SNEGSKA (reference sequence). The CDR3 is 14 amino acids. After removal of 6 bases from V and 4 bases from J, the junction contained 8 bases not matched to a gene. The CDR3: CSARTSSNYNEQFF. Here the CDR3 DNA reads TGCAGTGCGCGGACTAGCTCGAATTACAATGAGCAGTTCTTC.

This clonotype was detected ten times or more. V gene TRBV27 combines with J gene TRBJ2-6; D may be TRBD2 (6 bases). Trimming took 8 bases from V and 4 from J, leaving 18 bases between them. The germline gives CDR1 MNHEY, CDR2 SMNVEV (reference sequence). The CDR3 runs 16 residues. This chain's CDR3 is CASGLTNVRGANVLTF. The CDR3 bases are TGTGCCAGCGGACTAACGAACGTGCGCGGGGCCAACGTCCTGACTTTC.

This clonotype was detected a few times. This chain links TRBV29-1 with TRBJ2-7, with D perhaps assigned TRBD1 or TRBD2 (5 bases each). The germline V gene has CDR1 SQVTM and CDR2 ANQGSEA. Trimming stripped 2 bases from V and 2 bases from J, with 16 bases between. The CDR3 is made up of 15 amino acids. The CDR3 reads CSVEPAGTPTYEQYF. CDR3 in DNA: TGCAGCGTTGAACCAGCCGGGACCCCGACCTACGAGCAGTACTTC.

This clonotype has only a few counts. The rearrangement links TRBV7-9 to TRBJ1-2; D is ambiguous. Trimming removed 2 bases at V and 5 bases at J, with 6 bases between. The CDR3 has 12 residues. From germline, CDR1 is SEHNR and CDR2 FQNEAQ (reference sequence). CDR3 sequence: CASSLRPYGYTF. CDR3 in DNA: TGTGCCAGCAGCTTAAGGCCTTATGGCTACACCTTC.

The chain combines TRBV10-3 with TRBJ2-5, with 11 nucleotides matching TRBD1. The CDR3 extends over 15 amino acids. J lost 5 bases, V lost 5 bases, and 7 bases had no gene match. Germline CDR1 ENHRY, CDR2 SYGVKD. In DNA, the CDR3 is TGTGCCATCAGTTCGGGACAGGGGGACGCGGAGACCCAGTACTTC. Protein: CAISSGQGDAETQYF.

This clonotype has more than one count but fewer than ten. CDR3 nucleotides: TGCAGTGCTTGGACAGGGAGCAAAGAGACCCAGTACTTC. Amino acid sequence: CSAWTGSKETQYF. This chain links TRBV20-1 with TRBJ2-5, with TRBD1 matching over 8 bases. CDR3 length: 13 amino acids. Germline trimming cut 5 bases from V and 3 bases from J; bases unmatched to any gene: 5. The germline CDR1 and CDR2 sequences are DFQATT and SNEGSKA (reference sequence).

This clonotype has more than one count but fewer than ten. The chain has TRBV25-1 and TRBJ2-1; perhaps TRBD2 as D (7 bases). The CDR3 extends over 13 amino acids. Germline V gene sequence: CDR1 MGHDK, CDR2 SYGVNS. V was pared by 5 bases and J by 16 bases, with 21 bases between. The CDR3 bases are TGTGCCAGCAGTACATATCTAGGGGGACTACCCTTCTTC. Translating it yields CASSTYLGGLPFF.

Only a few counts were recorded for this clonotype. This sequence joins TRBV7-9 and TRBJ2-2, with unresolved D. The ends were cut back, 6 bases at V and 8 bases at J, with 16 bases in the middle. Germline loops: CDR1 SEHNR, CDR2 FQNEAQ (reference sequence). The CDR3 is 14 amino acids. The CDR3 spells CASSSDSSVGELFF. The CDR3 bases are TGTGCCAGCAGTTCCGACTCCTCTGTGGGGGAGCTGTTTTTT.

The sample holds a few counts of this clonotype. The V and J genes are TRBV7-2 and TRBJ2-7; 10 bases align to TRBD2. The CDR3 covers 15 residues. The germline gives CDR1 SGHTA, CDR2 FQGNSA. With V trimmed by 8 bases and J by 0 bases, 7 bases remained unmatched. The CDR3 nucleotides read TGTGCCAGCTTAGGACTAGCGGCCATCTCCTACGAGCAGTACTTC. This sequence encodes CASLGLAAISYEQYF. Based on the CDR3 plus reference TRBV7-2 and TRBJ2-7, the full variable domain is GAGVSQSPSNKVTEKGKDVELRCDPISGHTALYWYRQSLGQGLEFLIYFQGNSAPDKSGLPSDRFSAERTGGSVSTLTIQRTQQEDSAVYLCASLGLAAISYEQYFGPGTRLTVT.

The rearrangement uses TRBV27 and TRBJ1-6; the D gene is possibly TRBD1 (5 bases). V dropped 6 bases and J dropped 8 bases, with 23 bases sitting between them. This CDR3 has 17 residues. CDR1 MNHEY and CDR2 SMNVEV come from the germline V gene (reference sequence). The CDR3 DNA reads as TGTGCCAGCAGCTTGATTCCTGGGACGGCCCTGGATTCACCCCTCCACTTT. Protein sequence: CASSLIPGTALDSPLHF.

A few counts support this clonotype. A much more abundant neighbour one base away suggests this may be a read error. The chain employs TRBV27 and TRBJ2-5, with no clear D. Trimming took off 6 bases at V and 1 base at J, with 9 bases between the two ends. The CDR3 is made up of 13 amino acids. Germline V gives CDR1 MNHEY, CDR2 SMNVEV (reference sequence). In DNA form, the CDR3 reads TGTGCCAGCAGCTTGATGGGCCAAGAGACCCAGTACTTC. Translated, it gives CASSLMGQETQYF.